A selection of T cell receptor beta chains follows, all from one sample in a study of cytomegalovirus exposure and HLA in healthy donors. Generated by immunoSEQ multiplex PCR, the TCRdb table keeps only in-frame clones and is missing some. The sample has under 50,000 clones, more than 85% seen once. The sample was PBMCs. The receptors derive from a woman younger than 35 in good health and CMV-seronegative. CDR3s include the opening cysteine and the closing phenylalanine or tryptophan. The order of the fields is CDR3 protein, CDR3 DNA, J gene, D gene, V gene, clone size, CDR3 length. A D gene is named only where the DNA matches it firmly. Size is stated for part of the rows, as once, few or many counts, or as a class when the clone is expanded.

cdr3_aa: CASSEAPGGGALDTQYF
cdr3_nt: TGTGCCAGCAGTGAAGCGCCGGGAGGGGGGGCTTTAGATACGCAGTATTTT
j_call: TRBJ2-3
d_call: TRBD2
v_call: TRBV6-1
clone_size: few
cdr3_length: 17

cdr3_aa: CASSKTRDWGTDTQYF
cdr3_nt: TGTGCCAGCAGCAAAACACGGGATTGGGGCACAGATACGCAGTATTTT
j_call: TRBJ2-3
d_call: -
v_call: TRBV7-2
clone_size: -
cdr3_length: 16

cdr3_aa: CASSEGGNTGELFF
cdr3_nt: TGTGCCAGCAGTGAGGGGGGGAACACCGGGGAGCTGTTTTTT
j_call: TRBJ2-2
d_call: -
v_call: TRBV6-4
clone_size: -
cdr3_length: 14

cdr3_aa: CASSSLRGHQETQYF
cdr3_nt: TGTGCCAGCAGTTCCCTCAGGGGACACCAAGAGACCCAGTACTTC
j_call: TRBJ2-5
d_call: -
v_call: TRBV28
clone_size: -
cdr3_length: 15

cdr3_aa: CASSQEWQGLWTQYF
cdr3_nt: TGCGCCAGCAGCCAAGAATGGCAGGGCCTCTGGACCCAGTACTTC
j_call: TRBJ2-5
d_call: -
v_call: TRBV4-1
clone_size: -
cdr3_length: 15

cdr3_aa: CAISGGLAGYNEQFF
cdr3_nt: TGTGCCATCAGTGGCGGACTAGCGGGTTACAATGAGCAGTTCTTC
j_call: TRBJ2-1
d_call: TRBD2
v_call: TRBV10-3
clone_size: -
cdr3_length: 15

cdr3_aa: CASRPDRGGTDTQYF
cdr3_nt: TGTGCCAGCAGACCAGACAGGGGGGGCACAGATACGCAGTATTTT
j_call: TRBJ2-3
d_call: TRBD1
v_call: TRBV6-1
clone_size: once
cdr3_length: 15

cdr3_aa: CSVVKIGGRTDTQYF
cdr3_nt: TGCAGCGTTGTCAAGATAGGAGGCCGCACAGATACGCAGTATTTT
j_call: TRBJ2-3
d_call: -
v_call: TRBV29-1
clone_size: -
cdr3_length: 15

cdr3_aa: CASALGPTTYEQYF
cdr3_nt: TGTGCCAGCGCCTTGGGGCCAACAACCTACGAGCAGTACTTC
j_call: TRBJ2-7
d_call: -
v_call: TRBV6-5
clone_size: -
cdr3_length: 14

cdr3_aa: CASSMDRNTGELFF
cdr3_nt: TGTGCCAGTAGTATGGACAGGAACACCGGGGAGCTGTTTTTT
j_call: TRBJ2-2
d_call: -
v_call: TRBV19
clone_size: -
cdr3_length: 14

cdr3_aa: CASSQDLGQGADTQYF
cdr3_nt: TGTGCCAGCAGCCAAGATTTGGGGCAGGGGGCGGATACGCAGTATTTT
j_call: TRBJ2-3
d_call: TRBD1
v_call: TRBV4-2
clone_size: -
cdr3_length: 16

cdr3_aa: CASTGLAGLNEQFF
cdr3_nt: TGTGCCAGCACGGGACTAGCGGGATTAAATGAGCAGTTCTTC
j_call: TRBJ2-1
d_call: TRBD2
v_call: TRBV2
clone_size: once
cdr3_length: 14

cdr3_aa: CASSPLAGETDTQYF
cdr3_nt: TGTGCCAGCAGCCCACTAGCGGGGGAAACAGATACGCAGTATTTT
j_call: TRBJ2-3
d_call: TRBD2
v_call: TRBV6-1
clone_size: -
cdr3_length: 15

cdr3_aa: CASSLMDMGNSPLHF
cdr3_nt: TGTGCCAGCAGTTTAATGGACATGGGGAATTCACCCCTCCACTTT
j_call: TRBJ1-6
d_call: -
v_call: TRBV27
clone_size: -
cdr3_length: 15

cdr3_aa: CASSLTSGGYEQFF
cdr3_nt: TGCGCCAGCAGCTTGACTAGCGGAGGCTATGAGCAGTTCTTC
j_call: TRBJ2-1
d_call: TRBD2
v_call: TRBV5-1
clone_size: -
cdr3_length: 14

cdr3_aa: CSVQTGTYEQYF
cdr3_nt: TGCAGCGTCCAGACAGGAACCTACGAGCAGTACTTC
j_call: TRBJ2-7
d_call: -
v_call: TRBV29-1
clone_size: -
cdr3_length: 12

cdr3_aa: CASSSSGGAIGEQFF
cdr3_nt: TGTGCCAGCAGCTCTAGCGGGGGGGCCATCGGGGAGCAGTTCTTC
j_call: TRBJ2-1
d_call: TRBD2
v_call: TRBV7-9
clone_size: -
cdr3_length: 15

cdr3_aa: CASSVKGMRDRDEQFF
cdr3_nt: TGTGCCAGCAGTGTAAAGGGCATGCGGGACAGGGATGAGCAGTTCTTC
j_call: TRBJ2-1
d_call: TRBD1
v_call: TRBV6-1
clone_size: -
cdr3_length: 16

cdr3_aa: CASKGQGGNQPQHF
cdr3_nt: TGTGCCAGCAAGGGGCAGGGCGGCAATCAGCCCCAGCATTTT
j_call: TRBJ1-5
d_call: -
v_call: TRBV27
clone_size: -
cdr3_length: 14

cdr3_aa: CASSLWRSSISGELFF
cdr3_nt: TGTGCCAGCAGCTTGTGGAGGTCTTCCATCTCTGGGGAGCTGTTTTTT
j_call: TRBJ2-2
d_call: -
v_call: TRBV5-5
clone_size: -
cdr3_length: 16

cdr3_aa: CSVRQGNTEAFF
cdr3_nt: TGCAGCGTACGACAGGGAAACACTGAAGCTTTCTTT
j_call: TRBJ1-1
d_call: TRBD1
v_call: TRBV29-1
clone_size: -
cdr3_length: 12

cdr3_aa: CASMRVDSGNTIYF
cdr3_nt: TGTGCCAGCATGAGGGTAGATTCTGGAAACACCATATATTTT
j_call: TRBJ1-3
d_call: -
v_call: TRBV6-1
clone_size: -
cdr3_length: 14

cdr3_aa: CASSVGQGAGIQYF
cdr3_nt: TGCGCCAGCAGCGTGGGACAGGGGGCGGGCATTCAGTACTTC
j_call: TRBJ2-4
d_call: TRBD1
v_call: TRBV5-1
clone_size: -
cdr3_length: 14

cdr3_aa: CASSSALLSDEQFF
cdr3_nt: TGTGCCAGCAGCTCGGCCCTTCTTAGCGATGAGCAGTTCTTC
j_call: TRBJ2-1
d_call: -
v_call: TRBV9
clone_size: -
cdr3_length: 14

cdr3_aa: CASSFGTNEAFF
cdr3_nt: TGTGCCAGCAGTTTCGGGACAAATGAAGCTTTCTTT
j_call: TRBJ1-1
d_call: -
v_call: TRBV6-5
clone_size: -
cdr3_length: 12

cdr3_aa: CASSDWGRGYGYTF
cdr3_nt: TGTGCCAGCAGTGACTGGGGTCGGGGATACGGCTACACCTTC
j_call: TRBJ1-2
d_call: -
v_call: TRBV6-4
clone_size: -
cdr3_length: 14

cdr3_aa: CASSFGGGGHQETQYF
cdr3_nt: TGTGCCAGCAGTTTCGGAGGGGGGGGACACCAAGAGACCCAGTACTTC
j_call: TRBJ2-5
d_call: -
v_call: TRBV27
clone_size: -
cdr3_length: 16

cdr3_aa: CASSERTGQHNSPLHF
cdr3_nt: TGTGCCAGCAGTGAAAGGACAGGGCAACATAATTCACCCCTCCACTTT
j_call: TRBJ1-6
d_call: TRBD1
v_call: TRBV6-1
clone_size: -
cdr3_length: 16

cdr3_aa: CASSVPPEFTNTEAFF
cdr3_nt: TGTGCCAGCAGTGTACCCCCCGAGTTCACGAACACTGAAGCTTTCTTT
j_call: TRBJ1-1
d_call: -
v_call: TRBV2
clone_size: -
cdr3_length: 16

cdr3_aa: CASSTIGTANTGELFF
cdr3_nt: TGTGCCAGTAGCACCATTGGGACAGCCAACACCGGGGAGCTGTTTTTT
j_call: TRBJ2-2
d_call: TRBD1
v_call: TRBV19
clone_size: -
cdr3_length: 16

cdr3_aa: CASSFTYEQYF
cdr3_nt: TGTGCCAGCAGCTTCACCTACGAGCAGTACTTC
j_call: TRBJ2-7
d_call: -
v_call: TRBV11-2
clone_size: -
cdr3_length: 11

cdr3_aa: CASSSSGNYGYTF
cdr3_nt: TGTGCCAGCAGTTCTTCAGGAAACTATGGCTACACCTTC
j_call: TRBJ1-2
d_call: -
v_call: TRBV6-5
clone_size: -
cdr3_length: 13

cdr3_aa: CASSLSLDSYEQYF
cdr3_nt: TGTGCCAGCAGTTTAAGCCTTGACTCCTACGAGCAGTACTTC
j_call: TRBJ2-7
d_call: -
v_call: TRBV27
clone_size: -
cdr3_length: 14

cdr3_aa: CASSLGEEGYTF
cdr3_nt: TGCGCCAGCAGCTTGGGGGAGGAGGGCTACACCTTC
j_call: TRBJ1-2
d_call: -
v_call: TRBV5-1
clone_size: -
cdr3_length: 12

cdr3_aa: CASREDRGMWEQYF
cdr3_nt: TGCGCCAGCAGAGAGGACAGGGGAATGTGGGAGCAGTACTTC
j_call: TRBJ2-7
d_call: TRBD1
v_call: TRBV10-2
clone_size: -
cdr3_length: 14

cdr3_aa: CASSWGEGETQYF
cdr3_nt: TGTGCCAGCAGTTGGGGGGAAGGAGAGACCCAGTACTTC
j_call: TRBJ2-5
d_call: -
v_call: TRBV28
clone_size: -
cdr3_length: 13

cdr3_aa: CASSSQLTSGGARGWYNEQFF
cdr3_nt: TGTGCCAGCAGTTCACAACTAACTAGCGGGGGGGCCAGGGGATGGTACAATGAGCAGTTCTTC
j_call: TRBJ2-1
d_call: TRBD2
v_call: TRBV28
clone_size: -
cdr3_length: 21

cdr3_aa: CASSFWGLNTEAFF
cdr3_nt: TGCGCCAGCAGCTTTTGGGGCCTGAACACTGAAGCTTTCTTT
j_call: TRBJ1-1
d_call: -
v_call: TRBV5-1
clone_size: -
cdr3_length: 14

cdr3_aa: CASSLAGGNTGELFF
cdr3_nt: TGCGCCAGCAGCTTGGCCGGCGGGAACACCGGGGAGCTGTTTTTT
j_call: TRBJ2-2
d_call: -
v_call: TRBV5-1
clone_size: -
cdr3_length: 15

cdr3_aa: CASSYRVSTGGLFF
cdr3_nt: TGTGCCAGCAGTTACCGGGTTTCGACGGGTGGGCTGTTTTTT
j_call: TRBJ1-4
d_call: -
v_call: TRBV6-5
clone_size: -
cdr3_length: 14

cdr3_aa: CASSIGPVYEQYF
cdr3_nt: TGTGCCAGTAGTATAGGTCCAGTCTACGAGCAGTACTTC
j_call: TRBJ2-7
d_call: -
v_call: TRBV19
clone_size: -
cdr3_length: 13

cdr3_aa: CASSPGRETQYF
cdr3_nt: TGTGCCAGCTCCCCAGGGAGAGAGACCCAGTACTTC
j_call: TRBJ2-5
d_call: -
v_call: TRBV18
clone_size: -
cdr3_length: 12

cdr3_aa: CASREGAYGYTF
cdr3_nt: TGTGCCAGTCGCGAGGGAGCATATGGCTACACCTTC
j_call: TRBJ1-2
d_call: -
v_call: TRBV19
clone_size: -
cdr3_length: 12

cdr3_aa: CASSAGGRVIEKLFF
cdr3_nt: TGTGCCAGCAGTGCAGGGGGAAGGGTTATTGAAAAACTGTTTTTT
j_call: TRBJ1-4
d_call: TRBD1
v_call: TRBV27
clone_size: -
cdr3_length: 15

cdr3_aa: CAWSHPGTGQETQYF
cdr3_nt: TGTGCCTGGAGTCACCCCGGGACAGGCCAAGAGACCCAGTACTTC
j_call: TRBJ2-5
d_call: TRBD1
v_call: TRBV30
clone_size: -
cdr3_length: 15

cdr3_aa: CSIGESGEAFF
cdr3_nt: TGCAGCATTGGGGAGAGCGGGGAAGCTTTCTTT
j_call: TRBJ1-1
d_call: -
v_call: TRBV29-1
clone_size: -
cdr3_length: 11

cdr3_aa: CASSHGTGGRRGSGNTIYF
cdr3_nt: TGCGCCAGCAGCCACGGGACAGGGGGCCGGAGGGGCTCTGGAAACACCATATATTTT
j_call: TRBJ1-3
d_call: TRBD1
v_call: TRBV5-1
clone_size: -
cdr3_length: 19

cdr3_aa: CASSQDRPGDEKLFF
cdr3_nt: TGCGCCAGCAGCCAAGATCGGCCAGGGGATGAAAAACTGTTTTTT
j_call: TRBJ1-4
d_call: -
v_call: TRBV4-1
clone_size: -
cdr3_length: 15

cdr3_aa: CASSLDYATSTEAFF
cdr3_nt: TGTGCCAGCAGTCTGGACTACGCTACGTCCACTGAAGCTTTCTTT
j_call: TRBJ1-1
d_call: -
v_call: TRBV28
clone_size: -
cdr3_length: 15

cdr3_aa: CASSPKSGSGRGADTQYF
cdr3_nt: TGTGCCAGCAGCCCCAAATCTGGGAGCGGGAGGGGAGCAGATACGCAGTATTTT
j_call: TRBJ2-3
d_call: TRBD2
v_call: TRBV9
clone_size: -
cdr3_length: 18

cdr3_aa: CAITPDTRLDPYEQYF
cdr3_nt: TGTGCCATCACACCTGACACAAGACTAGATCCCTACGAGCAGTACTTC
j_call: TRBJ2-7
d_call: -
v_call: TRBV10-3
clone_size: -
cdr3_length: 16

cdr3_aa: CASSGGRGADTQYF
cdr3_nt: TGCGCCAGCAGCGGCGGGAGAGGAGCAGATACGCAGTATTTT
j_call: TRBJ2-3
d_call: TRBD2
v_call: TRBV5-1
clone_size: -
cdr3_length: 14

cdr3_aa: CASSEAGSETQYF
cdr3_nt: TGCGCCAGCAGTGAGGCAGGATCAGAGACCCAGTACTTC
j_call: TRBJ2-5
d_call: -
v_call: TRBV10-1
clone_size: -
cdr3_length: 13

cdr3_aa: CASSPLTSTVPLHF
cdr3_nt: TGTGCCAGCAGTCCCTTAACAAGTACCGTACCCCTCCACTTT
j_call: TRBJ1-6
d_call: -
v_call: TRBV27
clone_size: -
cdr3_length: 14

cdr3_aa: CASSSAGLNTEAFF
cdr3_nt: TGTGCCAGCAGCTCGGCAGGGCTGAACACTGAAGCTTTCTTT
j_call: TRBJ1-1
d_call: -
v_call: TRBV5-6
clone_size: -
cdr3_length: 14